These T cell receptor beta chains were read from a single sample in a study of preoperative IRX-2 immunotherapy in early breast cancer. Sequencing used immunoSEQ multiplex PCR; TCRdb keeps in-frame clones, though not all of them. The sample includes some 30,000 clones, around 90% seen only once; the top ten take 9.8%. The specimen was taken from a patient treated with IRX-2 immunotherapy. Every receptor here comes from a human donor with breast cancer. Both conserved end residues are part of each CDR3. D genes are given only for firm matches. Clone size is not always given. Where it is, it says once, few, many or a class for expanded clones.

v_call: TRBV4-3; clone_size: -; d_call: TRBD2; j_call: TRBJ2-5; cdr3_aa: CASSQGLAGGPLETQYF; cdr3_nt: TGCGCCAGCAGCCAAGGACTAGCGGGGGGCCCCCTGGAGACCCAGTACTTC
v_call: TRBV2; clone_size: -; d_call: -; j_call: TRBJ1-2; cdr3_aa: CASSGSPNYGYTF; cdr3_nt: TGTGCCAGCAGTGGGTCGCCTAACTATGGCTACACCTTC
v_call: TRBV30; clone_size: -; d_call: -; j_call: TRBJ2-7; cdr3_aa: CAWSPPRGTAERSYEQYF; cdr3_nt: TGTGCCTGGAGTCCTCCGCGAGGCACAGCTGAACGCTCCTACGAGCAGTACTTC
v_call: TRBV19; clone_size: once; d_call: -; j_call: TRBJ1-2; cdr3_aa: CASSRPEGRGFYGYTF; cdr3_nt: TGTGCCAGTAGTAGGCCTGAGGGCAGGGGCTTTTATGGCTACACCTTC
v_call: TRBV27; clone_size: -; d_call: -; j_call: TRBJ1-5; cdr3_aa: CASSGDSDQPQHF; cdr3_nt: TGTGCCAGCAGCGGAGACAGTGATCAGCCCCAGCATTTT
v_call: TRBV27; clone_size: -; d_call: TRBD1; j_call: TRBJ2-3; cdr3_aa: CASSPRTGSGDTQYF; cdr3_nt: TGTGCCAGCAGTCCGAGGACAGGGTCTGGAGATACGCAGTATTTT
v_call: TRBV7-8; clone_size: -; d_call: -; j_call: TRBJ2-7; cdr3_aa: CASSPLDLPGYEQYF; cdr3_nt: TGTGCCAGCAGCCCGCTTGACCTCCCGGGCTACGAGCAGTACTTC
v_call: TRBV25-1; clone_size: -; d_call: TRBD1; j_call: TRBJ1-1; cdr3_aa: CASSGTRGRAFF; cdr3_nt: TGTGCCAGCAGTGGGACCAGGGGGAGGGCTTTCTTT
v_call: TRBV28; clone_size: -; d_call: -; j_call: TRBJ1-5; cdr3_aa: CASSRGRGNQPQHF; cdr3_nt: TGTGCCAGCAGTCGAGGACGGGGCAATCAGCCCCAGCATTTT
v_call: TRBV11-2; clone_size: -; d_call: TRBD1; j_call: TRBJ1-5; cdr3_aa: CASSSTSGQDFSNQPQHF; cdr3_nt: TGTGCCAGCAGCTCCACCTCCGGACAGGATTTTAGCAATCAGCCCCAGCATTTT
v_call: TRBV29-1; clone_size: few; d_call: TRBD1; j_call: TRBJ1-1; cdr3_aa: CSGDRGVETEAFF; cdr3_nt: TGCAGCGGTGACAGGGGAGTAGAGACTGAAGCTTTCTTT
v_call: TRBV4-3; clone_size: -; d_call: TRBD1; j_call: TRBJ1-4; cdr3_aa: CASSHSDRAEKLFF; cdr3_nt: TGCGCCAGCAGCCACTCGGACAGGGCTGAAAAACTGTTTTTT
v_call: TRBV28; clone_size: -; d_call: TRBD2; j_call: TRBJ2-7; cdr3_aa: CASSLITSGQHEQYF; cdr3_nt: TGTGCCAGCAGTTTAATTACTAGCGGACAGCACGAGCAGTACTTC
v_call: TRBV7-9; clone_size: -; d_call: -; j_call: TRBJ2-5; cdr3_aa: CASSSGASLGETQYF; cdr3_nt: TGTGCCAGCAGCTCTGGGGCCTCCTTGGGGGAGACCCAGTACTTC
v_call: TRBV19; clone_size: -; d_call: -; j_call: TRBJ2-7; cdr3_aa: CASSILWGYEQYF; cdr3_nt: TGTGCCAGTAGTATACTTTGGGGCTACGAGCAGTACTTC